This T cell receptor beta chain comes out of a study of blood T cell repertoires in COVID-19. Study-level information: Acute-phase and convalescent COVID-19 samples originated in the United States, Italy and Spain. Nucleic acid was either cDNA or gDNA, and it came from T cells, B-cell-depleted T cells, or PBMCs.

Concerning this clone: The same CDR3 can be traced to other DNA sequences in this sample.

In the authors' methods: Reference gene primer amplification yielded estimated nucleated cell counts. TCRdb keeps only in-frame clones here, not all; method: immunoSEQ multiplex PCR. That table supplies the V and J calls and clone size; D and trimming were determined from the DNA. The sample yields around 190,000 clones, 76% seen once. Germline V CDR1 and CDR2: GTSNPN, SVGIG (reference sequence). This CDR3 is built from 14 residues. With 0 bases removed from V and 1 base from J, the gap between germline ends came to 9 bases. V gene TRBV30 combines with J gene TRBJ1-1; possible D gene TRBD1, 6 bases. This sequence was found in a woman in her 50s with active or convalescent COVID-19. Sequences were obtained from peripheral blood. The CDR3 sequence: CAWSVQGPNTEAFF. DNA of the CDR3: TGTGCCTGGAGTGTCCAGGGGCCGAACACTGAAGCTTTCTTT.